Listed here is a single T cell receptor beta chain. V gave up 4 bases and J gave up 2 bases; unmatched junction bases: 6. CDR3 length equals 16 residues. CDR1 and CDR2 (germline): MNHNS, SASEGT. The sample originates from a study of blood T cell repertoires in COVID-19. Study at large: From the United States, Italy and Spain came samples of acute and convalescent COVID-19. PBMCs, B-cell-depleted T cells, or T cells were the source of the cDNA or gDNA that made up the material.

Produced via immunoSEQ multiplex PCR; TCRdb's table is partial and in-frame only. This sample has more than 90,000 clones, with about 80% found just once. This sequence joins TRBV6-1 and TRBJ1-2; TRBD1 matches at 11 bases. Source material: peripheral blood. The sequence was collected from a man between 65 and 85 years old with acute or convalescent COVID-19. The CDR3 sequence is CASSALDRGLNYGYTF. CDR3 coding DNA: TGTGCCAGCAGTGCTCTGGACAGGGGGCTCAACTATGGCTACACCTTC.